Listed below are T cell receptor beta chains from one sample, sequenced in a study of early T cells in non-severe SARS-CoV-2 infection. TCRdb re-analysed the 5' RACE reads in MiXCR, keeping a single row per CDR3 protein. Found here are tens of thousands of distinct CDR3 sequences, more than 14% of them singletons; the top ten hold less than 5%. The specimen comprised whole blood, sampled at baseline. The source is an adult who was a healthcare worker with PCR-confirmed SARS-CoV-2 infection or an uninfected control (not recorded which). The CDR3 runs from the conserved cysteine through the conserved F or W. A D gene is named only where the DNA matches it firmly. Clone sizes are given selectively: once, few, many, or a class where the clone is expanded.

>TRBD1|TRBV10-1|many|TRBJ1-1
TGCGCCAGCAGGACAGGGCTGGATGAAGCTTTCTTT
CASRTGLDEAFF
>.|TRBV27|.|TRBJ2-2
TGTGCCAGCAGTTTAGTTTCCACCGGGGAGCTGTTTTTT
CASSLVSTGELFF
>TRBD2|TRBV3-1|few|TRBJ2-1
TGTGCCAGCAGCCAAGTCGGGACTAGCGGTAACTACAATGAGCAGTTCTTC
CASSQVGTSGNYNEQFF
>.|TRBV28|few|TRBJ2-7
TGTGCCAGCAGTCCCCCCCGGGGAGGGCAGTACTTC
CASSPPRGGQYF
>.|TRBV7-7|.|TRBJ2-3
TGTGCCAGCAGCCTAGAACGTTATGCAGATACGCAGTATTTT
CASSLERYADTQYF
>.|TRBV28|.|TRBJ1-5
TGTGCCAGCAGTCCACCGAACAATCAGCCCCAGCATTTT
CASSPPNNQPQHF
>.|TRBV11-2|.|TRBJ2-3
TGTGCCAGCAGCTTAGCCAATTGGCAGTATTTT
CASSLANWQYF
>TRBD1|TRBV12-3/TRBV12-4|few|TRBJ2-2
TGTGCCAGCAGTCGAAACAGGGGGCACACCGGGGAGCTGTTTTTT
CASSRNRGHTGELFF
>TRBD1|TRBV5-1|few|TRBJ1-1
TGCGCCAGCAGCATCAGACAGGGCTACACTGAAGCTTTCTTT
CASSIRQGYTEAFF
>.|TRBV28|.|TRBJ2-2
TGTGCCAGCAATAGCCCCGGCAGAAAGAACACCGGGGAGCTGTTTTTT
CASNSPGRKNTGELFF
>TRBD1|TRBV14|once|TRBJ1-1
TGTGCCAGCAGCGGACAGGGTCCCACTGAAGCTTTCTTT
CASSGQGPTEAFF
>TRBD2|TRBV28|few|TRBJ2-3
TGTGCCAGCAGTCCGAATCCGGGACTAGCGGGAGTAAGCACAGATACGCAGTATTTT
CASSPNPGLAGVSTDTQYF
>.|TRBV14|few|TRBJ1-1
TGTGCCAGCAGCCATCGTAGGGCGATCCTTGAAGCTTTCTTT
CASSHRRAILEAFF
>.|TRBV6-1|.|TRBJ1-6
TGTGCCAGCAGCACATACAAGTGGACAAACTTT
CASSTYKWTNF
>.|TRBV29-1|few|TRBJ2-4
TGCAGCGCCAGGGGCTCTGCCAAAAACATTCAGTACTTC
CSARGSAKNIQYF
>.|TRBV10-3|.|TRBJ1-2
TGTGCCATCAGTGGAGGGCGAGGCTACACCTTC
CAISGGRGYTF
>.|TRBV10-1|.|TRBJ2-5
TGCGCCACCACATCACGGGGTTACCAAGAGACCCAGTACTTC
CATTSRGYQETQYF
>.|TRBV7-3|few|TRBJ2-5
TGTGCCAGCAGCAAATTCGGGGGGCAGGAGACCCAGTACTTC
CASSKFGGQETQYF
>.|TRBV12-3/TRBV12-4|.|TRBJ2-7
TGTGCCAGCAGTTTAGGCGGGGTTGGAGGATACGAGCAGTACTTC
CASSLGGVGGYEQYF
>.|TRBV3-1|few|TRBJ2-2
TGTGCCAGCAGCCAATTCACGAGCGGGGAGCTGTTTTTT
CASSQFTSGELFF
>TRBD2|TRBV5-6|.|TRBJ2-1
TGTGCCAGCAGCTCCTACGGGACTAGCGGGATAGGAACCTACAATGAGCAGTTCTTC
CASSSYGTSGIGTYNEQFF
>.|TRBV29-1|many|TRBJ1-1
TGCAGCGTTGGGGGTGGGGACCCGAACACTGAAGCTTTCTTT
CSVGGGDPNTEAFF
>.|TRBV6-5|.|TRBJ2-1
TGTGCCAGCAGTCACGATTCTGCCTACAATGAGCAGTTCTTC
CASSHDSAYNEQFF
>.|TRBV15|once|TRBJ2-6
TGTGCCACCAGCAGATCTTTGACCTCTGGGGCCAACGTCCTGACTTTC
CATSRSLTSGANVLTF
>.|TRBV7-8|many|TRBJ2-3
TGTGCCAGCAGCCCCGCCGGGGTCCCTAGCACAGATACGCAGTATTTT
CASSPAGVPSTDTQYF
>TRBD2|TRBV29-1|many|TRBJ2-7
TGCAGCGTTACACTAGGACTAGCGGGAGGGCCGGACGAGCAGTACTTC
CSVTLGLAGGPDEQYF
>.|TRBV27|.|TRBJ2-5
TGTGCCAGCAGTTTATCGAGGACCCGGGGGACCCAGTACTTC
CASSLSRTRGTQYF
>TRBD1|TRBV20-1|.|TRBJ1-3
TGCAGTGCTAGCAACAGGGGAACTGGAAACACCATATATTTT
CSASNRGTGNTIYF
>.|TRBV28|many|TRBJ1-4
TGTGCCAGCAGTCCCCCGGGGGCCGAGGAAAAACTGTTTTTT
CASSPPGAEEKLFF
>.|TRBV12-3/TRBV12-4|.|TRBJ2-5
TGTGCCAGCAGTTTCCCTTCCGGGACGGAAGAGACCCAGTACTTC
CASSFPSGTEETQYF
>.|TRBV10-1|.|TRBJ2-1
TGCGCCAGCAGTGAGTCTAACGGTTGGGACAATGAGCAGTTCTTC
CASSESNGWDNEQFF
>.|TRBV24-1|few|TRBJ2-2
TGTGCCACCAGTGGCCAGTTGGGCGGGCTGAACACCGGGGAGCTGTTTTTT
CATSGQLGGLNTGELFF
>TRBD1|TRBV28|.|TRBJ2-1
TGTGCCAGCAGTCGGACAGGACCGGGTGGGCGTCGGGAGCAGTTCTTC
CASSRTGPGGRREQFF
>TRBD2|TRBV5-5|many|TRBJ2-1
TGTGCCAGCAGCCCCGGGGGGAGCTCCTACAATGAGCAGTTCTTC
CASSPGGSSYNEQFF
>.|TRBV5-1|.|TRBJ2-1
TGCGCCAGCAGCGCCCACAATGAGCAGTTCTTC
CASSAHNEQFF
>TRBD2|TRBV28|many|TRBJ2-7
TGTGCCAGCAGTCCTTCGACTAGCGGGAGGGCCGTCTACGAGCAGTACTTC
CASSPSTSGRAVYEQYF
>.|TRBV18|.|TRBJ2-7
TGTGCCAGCTCACTCTCGACAGCCTACGAGCAGTACTTC
CASSLSTAYEQYF
>.|TRBV20-1|few|TRBJ2-2
TGCAGTGCTAGAGACGGAAGGCGGGCCTCGAACACCGGGGAGCTGTTTTTT
CSARDGRRASNTGELFF
>TRBD1|TRBV20-1|.|TRBJ1-6
TGCAGTGCTAGAGACCCACAGGGGGCGAAATCACCCCTCCACTTT
CSARDPQGAKSPLHF
>.|TRBV7-9|medium-sized|TRBJ2-7
TGTGCCAGCAGCTTAGGCCTAGGGAAAAAGGCCTACGAGCAGTACTTC
CASSLGLGKKAYEQYF
>.|TRBV9|.|TRBJ2-2
TGTGCCAGCAGCTACGGGAACACCGGGGAGCTGTTTTTT
CASSYGNTGELFF
>TRBD2|TRBV27|few|TRBJ2-1
TGTGCCAGCTCCCTTCTAGCGGGAGGGGTCAATGAGCAGTTCTTC
CASSLLAGGVNEQFF
>TRBD1|TRBV7-8|.|TRBJ2-2
TGTGCCAGCTTTAATATCGGGACAGGGGGAAAGACCGGGGAGCTGTTTTTT
CASFNIGTGGKTGELFF
>.|TRBV28|.|TRBJ2-7
TGTGCCAGCAGTCGGACTATCCCCTACGAGCAGTACTTC
CASSRTIPYEQYF
>TRBD2|TRBV7-9|many|TRBJ2-2
TGTGCCAGCAGCTCAGCGGGGGCCGGGGAGCTGTTTTTT
CASSSAGAGELFF
>.|TRBV10-3|.|TRBJ2-5
TGTGCCATCCGGCCAGGGGCCAAGGAGACCCAGTACTTC
CAIRPGAKETQYF
>.|TRBV2|few|TRBJ1-4
TGTGCCAGCAGTGAATGGTTGGGGATTGAAAAACTGTTTTTT
CASSEWLGIEKLFF
>TRBD1|TRBV12-3/TRBV12-4|few|TRBJ1-3
TGTGCCAGCAGTGCTCTAAGACAGGGAACTGGAAACACCATATATTTT
CASSALRQGTGNTIYF
>TRBD1|TRBV19|few|TRBJ1-2
TGTGCCAGTAGTAAACCACCGGGACAGGGACGTGGCTACACCTTC
CASSKPPGQGRGYTF
>TRBD2|TRBV6-2/TRBV6-3|.|TRBJ2-1
TGTGCCAGCAGATCCGGGACTAGCGGGAGTAAAGAGCAGTTCTTC
CASRSGTSGSKEQFF
>.|TRBV7-9|few|TRBJ1-2
TGTGCCAGCAGCTTAGCGCAGATACATGGCTACACCTTC
CASSLAQIHGYTF
>.|TRBV2|.|TRBJ2-1
TGTGCCAGCAGTGAAGCAGGTGGGAGCTATAGTGAGCAGTTCTTC
CASSEAGGSYSEQFF